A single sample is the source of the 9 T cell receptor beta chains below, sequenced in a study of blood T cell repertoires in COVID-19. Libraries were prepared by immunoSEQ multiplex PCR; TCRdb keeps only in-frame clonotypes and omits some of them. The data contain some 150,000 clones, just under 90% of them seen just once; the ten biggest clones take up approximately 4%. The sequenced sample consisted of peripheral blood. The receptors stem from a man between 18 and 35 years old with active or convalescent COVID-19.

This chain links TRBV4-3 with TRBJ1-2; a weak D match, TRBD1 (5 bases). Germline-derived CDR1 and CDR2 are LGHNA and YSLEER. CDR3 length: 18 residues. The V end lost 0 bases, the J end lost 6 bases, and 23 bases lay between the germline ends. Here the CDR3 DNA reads TGCGCCAGCAGCCAAGATCGCGGATCGGGGGGAGTAAGGAATGGCTACACCTTC. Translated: CASSQDRGSGGVRNGYTF.

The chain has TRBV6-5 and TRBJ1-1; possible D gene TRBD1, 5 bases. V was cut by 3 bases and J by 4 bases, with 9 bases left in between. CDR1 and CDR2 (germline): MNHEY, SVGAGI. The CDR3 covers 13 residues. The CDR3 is CASSYKGFTEAFF. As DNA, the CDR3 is TGTGCCAGCAGTTATAAGGGGTTCACTGAAGCTTTCTTT.

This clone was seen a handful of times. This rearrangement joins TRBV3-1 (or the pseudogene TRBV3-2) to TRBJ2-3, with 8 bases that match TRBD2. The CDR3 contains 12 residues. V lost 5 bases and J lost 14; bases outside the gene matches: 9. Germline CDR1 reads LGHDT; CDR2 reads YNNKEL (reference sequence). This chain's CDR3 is CASSTGERGRYF. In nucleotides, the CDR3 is TGTGCCAGCAGCACGGGGGAGCGGGGGAGGTATTTT.

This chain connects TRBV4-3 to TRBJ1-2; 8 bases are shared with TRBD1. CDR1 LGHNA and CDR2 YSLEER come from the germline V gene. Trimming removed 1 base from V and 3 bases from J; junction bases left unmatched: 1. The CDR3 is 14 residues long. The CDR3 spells CASSQAGGDYGYTF. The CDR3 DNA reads TGCGCCAGCAGCCAAGCAGGGGGCGACTATGGCTACACCTTC.

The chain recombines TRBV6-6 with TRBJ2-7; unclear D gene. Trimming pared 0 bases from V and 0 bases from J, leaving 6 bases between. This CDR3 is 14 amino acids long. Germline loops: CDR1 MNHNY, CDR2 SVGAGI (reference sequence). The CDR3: CASSYSADSYEQYV. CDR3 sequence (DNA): TGTGCCAGCAGTTACTCTGCAGACTCCTACGAGCAGTACGTC.

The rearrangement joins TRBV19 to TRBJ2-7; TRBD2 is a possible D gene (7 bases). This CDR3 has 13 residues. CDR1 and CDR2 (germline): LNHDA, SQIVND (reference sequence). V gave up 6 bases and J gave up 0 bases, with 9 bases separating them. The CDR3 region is CASRAGASYEQYF. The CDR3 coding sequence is TGTGCCAGTAGGGCGGGGGCCTCCTACGAGCAGTACTTC.

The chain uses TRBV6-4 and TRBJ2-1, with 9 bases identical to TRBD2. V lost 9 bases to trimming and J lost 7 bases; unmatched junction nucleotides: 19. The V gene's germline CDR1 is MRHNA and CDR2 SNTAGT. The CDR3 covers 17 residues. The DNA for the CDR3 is TGTGCCAGAAACTCGGGACTAGCAGCTGGGGTGCGGAATGAGCAGTTCTTC. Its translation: CARNSGLAAGVRNEQFF.

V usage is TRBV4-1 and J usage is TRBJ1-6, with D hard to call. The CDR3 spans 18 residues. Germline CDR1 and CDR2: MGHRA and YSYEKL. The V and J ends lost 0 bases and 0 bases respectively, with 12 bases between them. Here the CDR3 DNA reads TGCGCCAGCAGCCAAGATTATTCGTCCAGCTCCTATAATTCACCCCTCCACTTT. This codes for CASSQDYSSSSYNSPLHF.

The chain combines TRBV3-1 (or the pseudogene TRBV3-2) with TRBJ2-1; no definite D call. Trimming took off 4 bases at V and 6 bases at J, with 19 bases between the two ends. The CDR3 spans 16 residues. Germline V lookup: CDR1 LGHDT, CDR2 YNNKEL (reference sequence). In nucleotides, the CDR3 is TGTGCCAGCAGCCTTCATACTACCGTCCTCGGCAATGAGCAGTTCTTC. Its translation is CASSLHTTVLGNEQFF.